A selection of T cell receptor beta chains follows, all from one sample in a study of cytomegalovirus exposure and HLA in healthy donors. Data came from immunoSEQ multiplex PCR; TCRdb stores just in-frame clones and leaves some out. The sample yields about 200,000 clones, about 76% seen once. The sequencing input was PBMCs. The origin of the receptors is a male donor in good health and CMV-seropositive. CDR3s include the opening cysteine and the closing phenylalanine or tryptophan. A D gene is named only where the DNA matches it firmly. Clone size appears in some rows only: once, few, many, or a class for an expanded clone.

TRBV28,.,.,TRBJ1-1,CASTWGRGTEAFF,TGTGCCAGCACTTGGGGGCGCGGGACTGAAGCTTTCTTT
TRBV2,.,.,TRBJ1-2,CASEAGVGGYGYTF,TGTGCCAGCGAGGCGGGGGTTGGAGGCTATGGCTACACCTTC
TRBV6-5,.,.,TRBJ2-7,CASTPDGDEQYF,TGTGCCAGCACCCCTGACGGGGATGAGCAGTACTTC
TRBV18,TRBD1,.,TRBJ1-1,CASSPSRQGAGTEAFF,TGTGCCAGCTCACCATCTAGACAGGGGGCAGGGACTGAAGCTTTCTTT
TRBV4-1,.,.,TRBJ2-7,CASSSPAGSNEQYF,TGCGCCAGCAGCAGCCCCGCAGGGTCCAACGAGCAGTACTTC
TRBV7-9,.,.,TRBJ2-1,CASSLLLINEQFF,TGTGCCAGCAGCTTACTCCTTATCAATGAGCAGTTCTTC
TRBV27,.,.,TRBJ2-1,CASSLPTGNGLDEQFF,TGTGCCAGCAGTTTGCCCACAGGGAACGGCCTCGATGAGCAGTTCTTC
TRBV19,TRBD1,.,TRBJ1-4,CASSTGQRLATNEKLFF,TGTGCCAGTAGTACGGGACAGAGACTTGCAACTAATGAAAAACTGTTTTTT
TRBV9,.,.,TRBJ1-3,CASSGRQDPLDGNTIYF,TGTGCCAGCAGCGGAAGACAGGACCCCCTGGACGGAAACACCATATATTTT
TRBV11-2,TRBD1,.,TRBJ1-1,CASSHRDRGTEAFF,TGTGCCAGCAGCCACCGGGACAGGGGCACTGAAGCTTTCTTT
TRBV5-8,TRBD2,.,TRBJ2-7,CASSLPRTSGSLQYF,TGTGCCAGCAGCTTACCAAGGACTAGCGGGAGTCTACAGTACTTC
TRBV7-8,TRBD2,.,TRBJ2-7,CASSWGLAYEQYF,TGTGCCAGCAGCTGGGGACTAGCCTACGAGCAGTACTTC
TRBV29-1,.,.,TRBJ2-2,CSVETGGRELFF,TGCAGCGTTGAAACGGGGGGCCGGGAGCTGTTTTTT
TRBV4-2,.,.,TRBJ2-7,CASSHPKGGTGYEQYF,TGTGCCAGCAGCCACCCTAAGGGGGGGACGGGTTACGAGCAGTACTTC
TRBV19,TRBD2,few,TRBJ2-7,CASGRGVASGKYEQYF,TGTGCCAGTGGCCGCGGAGTGGCTAGCGGGAAATACGAGCAGTACTTC
TRBV5-4,TRBD1,.,TRBJ2-5,CASSTGTVETQYF,TGTGCCAGCAGCACAGGGACAGTAGAGACCCAGTACTTC
TRBV18,TRBD1,.,TRBJ1-2,CASSPRTGQSNYGYTF,TGTGCCAGCTCCCCCCGGACAGGGCAATCGAACTATGGCTACACCTTC
TRBV5-6,.,.,TRBJ2-5,CASSHSRLVVETQYF,TGTGCCAGCAGCCATAGTCGACTAGTCGTAGAGACCCAGTACTTC
TRBV7-2,TRBD2,few,TRBJ2-5,CASRLAGGQETQYF,TGTGCCAGCAGACTAGCGGGGGGGCAAGAGACCCAGTACTTC
TRBV14,.,few,TRBJ2-7,CASSQVEGVEQYF,TGTGCCAGCAGCCAAGTCGAGGGGGTCGAGCAGTACTTC
TRBV5-6,TRBD2,.,TRBJ2-7,CASSLGLVQVYEQYF,TGTGCCAGCAGCCTAGGACTAGTTCAAGTTTACGAGCAGTACTTC
TRBV4-1,TRBD1,.,TRBJ1-1,CASSLTGTGNTEAFF,TGCGCCAGCAGCTTAACCGGGACAGGGAACACTGAAGCTTTCTTT
TRBV7-5,.,.,TRBJ1-1,CARSLVGPDRAPNTEAFF,TGTGCCAGAAGCTTAGTGGGGCCGGACAGGGCACCGAACACTGAAGCTTTCTTT
TRBV30,.,.,TRBJ1-5,CAWSGRGGASQPQHF,TGTGCCTGGAGCGGCCGCGGGGGAGCTTCTCAGCCCCAGCATTTT
TRBV2,TRBD1,once,TRBJ1-6,CASTRDRDRINSPLHF,TGTGCCAGCACGCGAGACCGGGACAGAATTAATTCACCCCTCCACTTT